This TCR beta chain was recovered during a study of T-cell reconstitution after alpha-beta-depleted transplantation in children. This clonotype has a handful of counts. Unique molecular identifiers were used in preparing the TCRbeta library. TCRdb reprocessed the PCR reads with MiXCR, giving one entry per CDR3 protein. The table has 670,000 or so distinct CDR3 sequences, around 13% seen once; the top ten hold about 0.79%. Trimming pared 4 bases from V and 5 bases from J, leaving 7 bases between. The CDR3 consists of 12 residues. Germline assignment: CDR1 KGHSH and CDR2 LQKENI. The sample in question was PBMCs, obtained before TCRalphabeta/CD19-depleted stem cell transplant. The chain recombines TRBV18 with TRBJ2-3, with D uncertain. This receptor was identified in a girl aged 2 to 10 with congenital amegakaryocytic thrombocytopenia, due to receive a stem cell transplant. CDR3 sequence reads: CASSHSEDTQYF. DNA of the CDR3: TGTGCCAGCTCACACTCAGAAGATACGCAGTATTTT.